The sequence of this T cell receptor (beta chain) was determined in a study of shared clonotypes between healthy human individuals. Study summary: Three men and a couple of women, aged 18 to 49, were donors.

Each sorted subset replicate got 200 ng genomic DNA, 25,000 to 30,000 genomes. Data came from immunoSEQ multiplex PCR; TCRdb stores just in-frame clones and leaves some out. The repertoire holds 2 million to 2.5 million clones, with nearly 97% as singletons. Notes on the study in general: An anticipated effect of sequencing depth on clonotype sharing among donors was recognized.

Nashville, Tennessee was home to all donors, who were Caucasian adults. On this clone itself: The antigen is not known.

Germline CDR1 MGHDK, CDR2 SYGVNS. The V end lost 1 base, the J end lost 1 base, and 11 bases lay between the germline ends. The CDR3 is made up of 16 amino acids. The receptor's source is a man between 18 and 35 years old in good health. Material: naive CD4+ T cells sorted from blood. Indicated subset: CD45RA+ positively selected. The chain joins TRBV25-1 to TRBJ1-5; D might be TRBD1 (5 bases). CDR3 sequence: CASSESGKGSNQPQHF. The CDR3 bases are TGTGCCAGCAGTGAATCGGGCAAGGGGAGCAATCAGCCCCAGCATTTT.